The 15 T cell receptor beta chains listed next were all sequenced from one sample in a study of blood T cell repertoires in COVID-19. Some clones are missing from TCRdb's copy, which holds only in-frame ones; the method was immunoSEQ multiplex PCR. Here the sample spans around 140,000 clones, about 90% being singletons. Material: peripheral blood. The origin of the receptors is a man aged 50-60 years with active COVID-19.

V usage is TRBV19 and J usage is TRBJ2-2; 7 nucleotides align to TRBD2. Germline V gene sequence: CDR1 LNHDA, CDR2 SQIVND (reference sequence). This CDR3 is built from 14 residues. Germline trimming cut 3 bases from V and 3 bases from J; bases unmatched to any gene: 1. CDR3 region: CASSMGGYTGELFF. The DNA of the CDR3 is TGTGCCAGTAGTATGGGAGGGTACACCGGGGAGCTGTTTTTT.

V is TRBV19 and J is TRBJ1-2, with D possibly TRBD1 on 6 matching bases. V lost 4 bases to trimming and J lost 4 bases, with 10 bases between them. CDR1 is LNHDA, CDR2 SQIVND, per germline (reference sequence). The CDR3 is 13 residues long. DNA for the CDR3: TGTGCCAGTAGTAGAACAGGGAGCTATGGCTACACCTTC. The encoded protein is CASSRTGSYGYTF.

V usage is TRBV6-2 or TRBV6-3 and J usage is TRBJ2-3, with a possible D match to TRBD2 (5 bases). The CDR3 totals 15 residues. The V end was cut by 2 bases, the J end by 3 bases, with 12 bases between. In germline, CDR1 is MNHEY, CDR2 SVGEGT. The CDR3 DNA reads TGTGCCAGCAGTTACGTGGGGAGTACTACAGATACGCAGTATTTT. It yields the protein CASSYVGSTTDTQYF.

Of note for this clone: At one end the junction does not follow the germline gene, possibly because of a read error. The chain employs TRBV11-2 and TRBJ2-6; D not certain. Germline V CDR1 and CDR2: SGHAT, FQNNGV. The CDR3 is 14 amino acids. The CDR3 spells CASTLRAGANVLTF. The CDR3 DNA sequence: TGTGCCAGCACCTTACGGGCTGGGGCCAACGTCCTGACTTTC.

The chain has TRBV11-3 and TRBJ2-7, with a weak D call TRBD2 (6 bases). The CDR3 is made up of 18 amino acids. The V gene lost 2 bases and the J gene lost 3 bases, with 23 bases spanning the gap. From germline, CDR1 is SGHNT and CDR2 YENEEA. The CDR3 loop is CASSLSTRDSSGHYEQYF. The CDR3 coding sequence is TGTGCCAGCAGCTTATCGACCCGGGACTCCTCCGGCCACTACGAGCAGTACTTC.

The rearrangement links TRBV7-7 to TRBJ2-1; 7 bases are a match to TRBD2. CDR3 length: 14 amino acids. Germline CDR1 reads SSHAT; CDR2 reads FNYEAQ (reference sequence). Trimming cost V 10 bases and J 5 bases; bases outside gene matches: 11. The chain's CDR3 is CATSVAAGDNEQFF. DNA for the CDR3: TGTGCCACCTCTGTTGCGGCGGGGGACAATGAGCAGTTCTTC.

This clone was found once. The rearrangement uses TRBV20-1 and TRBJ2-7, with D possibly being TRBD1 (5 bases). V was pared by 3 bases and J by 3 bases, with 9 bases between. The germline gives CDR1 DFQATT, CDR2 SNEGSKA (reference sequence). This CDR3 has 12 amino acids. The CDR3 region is CSASPDSYEQYF. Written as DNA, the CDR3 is TGCAGTGCTAGTCCCGACAGCTACGAGCAGTACTTC.

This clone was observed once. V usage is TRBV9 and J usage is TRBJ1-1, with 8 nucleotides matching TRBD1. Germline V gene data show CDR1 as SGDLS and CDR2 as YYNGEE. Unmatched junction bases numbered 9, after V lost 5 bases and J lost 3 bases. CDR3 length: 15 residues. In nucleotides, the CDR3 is TGTGCCAGCAGATCAATGACAGGGGTGGACACTGAAGCTTTCTTT. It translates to CASRSMTGVDTEAFF.

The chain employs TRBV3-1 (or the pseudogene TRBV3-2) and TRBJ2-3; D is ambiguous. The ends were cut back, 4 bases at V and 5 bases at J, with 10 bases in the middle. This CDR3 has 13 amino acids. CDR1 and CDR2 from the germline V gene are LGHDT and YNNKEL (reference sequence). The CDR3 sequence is CASSPLRGDTQYF. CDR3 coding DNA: TGTGCCAGCAGCCCTCTGCGTGGAGATACGCAGTATTTT.

CDR3 DNA: TGTGCCAGCAGGAGGGGGAGAGGCTACACCTTC. It specifies CASRRGRGYTF. The V gene is TRBV6-5, the J gene TRBJ1-2, with a weak D call TRBD1 (6 bases). CDR1 and CDR2 from the germline V gene are MNHEY and SVGAGI. V was cut by 6 bases and J by 8 bases, with 10 bases left in between. The CDR3 has 11 residues.

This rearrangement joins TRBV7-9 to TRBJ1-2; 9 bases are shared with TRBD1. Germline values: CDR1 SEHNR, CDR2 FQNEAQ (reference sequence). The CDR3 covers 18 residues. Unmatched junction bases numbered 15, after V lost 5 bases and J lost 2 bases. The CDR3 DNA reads TGTGCCAGCAGCCCCCGGTCGCTAGGACAGGGGCCAAACTATGGCTACACCTTC. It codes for CASSPRSLGQGPNYGYTF.

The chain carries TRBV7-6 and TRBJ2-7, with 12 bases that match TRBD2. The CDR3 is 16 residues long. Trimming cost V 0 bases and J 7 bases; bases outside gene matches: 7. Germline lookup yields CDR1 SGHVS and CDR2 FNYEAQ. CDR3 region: CASSLALAGGPGEQYF. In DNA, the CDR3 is TGTGCCAGCAGCTTAGCGCTAGCGGGGGGGCCGGGTGAGCAGTACTTC.

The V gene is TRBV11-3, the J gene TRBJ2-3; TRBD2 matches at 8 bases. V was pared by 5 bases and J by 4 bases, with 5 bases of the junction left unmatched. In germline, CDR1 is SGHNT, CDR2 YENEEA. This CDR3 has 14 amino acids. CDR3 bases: TGTGCCAGCAGCCAACATAGCGGGGCAGATACGCAGTATTTT. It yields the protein CASSQHSGADTQYF.

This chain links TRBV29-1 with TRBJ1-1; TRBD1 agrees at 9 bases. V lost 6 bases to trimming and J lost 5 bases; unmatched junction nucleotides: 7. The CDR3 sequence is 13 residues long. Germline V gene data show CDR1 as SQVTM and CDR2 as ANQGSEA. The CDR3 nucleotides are TGCAGCGTGAAAACAGGGGGCATGACTGAAGCTTTCTTT. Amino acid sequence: CSVKTGGMTEAFF.

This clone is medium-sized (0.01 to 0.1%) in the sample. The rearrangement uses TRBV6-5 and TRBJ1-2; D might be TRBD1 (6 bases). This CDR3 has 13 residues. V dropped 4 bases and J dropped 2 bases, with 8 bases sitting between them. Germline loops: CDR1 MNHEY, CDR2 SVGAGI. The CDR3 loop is CASSFGTNYGYTF. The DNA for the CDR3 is TGTGCCAGCAGTTTTGGGACAAACTATGGCTACACCTTC.